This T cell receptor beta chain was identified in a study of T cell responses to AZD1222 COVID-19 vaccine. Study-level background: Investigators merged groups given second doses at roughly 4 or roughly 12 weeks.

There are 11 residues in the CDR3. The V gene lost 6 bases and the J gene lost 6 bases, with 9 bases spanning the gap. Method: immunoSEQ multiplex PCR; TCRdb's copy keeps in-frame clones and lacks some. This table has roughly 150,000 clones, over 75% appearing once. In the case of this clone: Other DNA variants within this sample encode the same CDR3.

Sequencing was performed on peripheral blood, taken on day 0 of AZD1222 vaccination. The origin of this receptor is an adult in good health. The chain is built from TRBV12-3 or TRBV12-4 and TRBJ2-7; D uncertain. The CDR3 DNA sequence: TGTGCCAGCAGCCCCCCCGGCGAGCAGTACTTC. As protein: CASSPPGEQYF.